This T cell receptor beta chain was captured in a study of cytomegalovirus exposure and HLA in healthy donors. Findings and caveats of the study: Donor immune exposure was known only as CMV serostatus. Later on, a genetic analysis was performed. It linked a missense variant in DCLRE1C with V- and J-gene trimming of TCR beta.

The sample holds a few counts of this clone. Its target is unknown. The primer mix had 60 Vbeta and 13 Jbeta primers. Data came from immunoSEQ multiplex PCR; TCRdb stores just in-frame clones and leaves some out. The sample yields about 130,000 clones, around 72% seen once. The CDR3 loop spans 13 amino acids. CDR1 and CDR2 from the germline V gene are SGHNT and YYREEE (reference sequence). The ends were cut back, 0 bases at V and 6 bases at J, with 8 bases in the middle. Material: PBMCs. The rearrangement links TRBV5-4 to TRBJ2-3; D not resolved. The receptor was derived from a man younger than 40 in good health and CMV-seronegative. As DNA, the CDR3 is TGTGCCAGCAGCTTGGAAGTGCGGGATACGCAGTATTTT. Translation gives CASSLEVRDTQYF.